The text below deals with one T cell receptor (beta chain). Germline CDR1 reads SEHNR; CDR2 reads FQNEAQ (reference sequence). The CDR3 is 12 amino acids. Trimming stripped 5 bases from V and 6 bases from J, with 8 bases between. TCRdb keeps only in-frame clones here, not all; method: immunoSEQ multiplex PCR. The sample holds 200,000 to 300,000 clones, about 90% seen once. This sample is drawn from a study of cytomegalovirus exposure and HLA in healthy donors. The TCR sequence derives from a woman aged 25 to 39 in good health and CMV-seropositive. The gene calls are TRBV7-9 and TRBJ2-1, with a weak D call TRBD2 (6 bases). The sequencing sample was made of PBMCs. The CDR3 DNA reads TGTGCCAGCAGCCCTAGCGCCAATGAGCAGTTCTTC. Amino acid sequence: CASSPSANEQFF.